The rows below give T cell receptor beta chains drawn from one sample of a study of cytomegalovirus exposure and HLA in healthy donors. Produced via immunoSEQ multiplex PCR; TCRdb's table is partial and in-frame only. The sample contains about 190,000 clones, around 79% of which appear only once. Material: PBMCs. The receptors shown here come from a woman aged 45-65 years in good health and CMV-seronegative. Both conserved end residues are part of each CDR3. Each record gives: CDR3 protein, CDR3 DNA, J gene, V gene, clone size, D gene. D genes are given only for firm matches. Part of the rows lack a size; the others show once, few, many or a class for expanded clones.

CDR3 protein: CASSYGTSSYNEQFF
CDR3 DNA: TGTGCCAGCAGTTACGGGACTAGCTCCTACAATGAGCAGTTCTTC
J gene: TRBJ2-1
V gene: TRBV6-5
clone size: few
D gene: TRBD2

CDR3 protein: CASSLAGGIDTQYF
CDR3 DNA: TGTGCCAGCAGTCTAGCGGGGGGAATAGATACGCAGTATTTT
J gene: TRBJ2-3
V gene: TRBV6-4
clone size: NA
D gene: TRBD2

CDR3 protein: CASSLVQRKGNTEAFF
CDR3 DNA: TGCGCCAGCAGCTTGGTACAGAGAAAAGGTAACACTGAAGCTTTCTTT
J gene: TRBJ1-1
V gene: TRBV5-1
clone size: NA
D gene: NA

CDR3 protein: CASSKTGSTEAFF
CDR3 DNA: TGTGCCAGCAGCAAAACAGGGAGCACTGAAGCTTTCTTT
J gene: TRBJ1-1
V gene: TRBV14
clone size: NA
D gene: NA

CDR3 protein: CASSVGSGETQYF
CDR3 DNA: TGTGCCAGCAGCGTAGGTAGCGGGGAGACCCAGTACTTC
J gene: TRBJ2-5
V gene: TRBV9
clone size: NA
D gene: TRBD2

CDR3 protein: CASSETGTGPNYGYTF
CDR3 DNA: TGTGCCAGCAGTGAAACGGGGACAGGGCCTAACTATGGCTACACCTTC
J gene: TRBJ1-2
V gene: TRBV6-1
clone size: once
D gene: TRBD1

CDR3 protein: CASSSSGTGVTPNYGYTF
CDR3 DNA: TGCGCCAGCAGCTCTTCCGGGACAGGGGTCACCCCTAACTATGGCTACACCTTC
J gene: TRBJ1-2
V gene: TRBV5-1
clone size: NA
D gene: TRBD1

CDR3 protein: CASSLEAGLQETQYF
CDR3 DNA: TGTGCCAGCAGCTTGGAGGCGGGACTCCAAGAGACCCAGTACTTC
J gene: TRBJ2-5
V gene: TRBV7-2
clone size: few
D gene: NA

CDR3 protein: CASSLAGTSGETQYF
CDR3 DNA: TGCGCCAGCAGCTTAGCGGGTACCTCCGGAGAGACCCAGTACTTC
J gene: TRBJ2-5
V gene: TRBV5-1
clone size: once
D gene: NA

CDR3 protein: CASCFGGSTGELFF
CDR3 DNA: TGTGCCAGCTGCTTTGGGGGGTCCACCGGGGAGCTGTTTTTT
J gene: TRBJ2-2
V gene: TRBV7-8
clone size: NA
D gene: NA

CDR3 protein: CASSQSQGPASGNTEAFF
CDR3 DNA: TGCGCCAGCAGTCAATCTCAGGGCCCAGCGTCTGGGAACACTGAAGCTTTCTTT
J gene: TRBJ1-1
V gene: TRBV23-1
clone size: NA
D gene: NA

CDR3 protein: CASSQQGTGNTIYF
CDR3 DNA: TGTGCCAGCAGTCAACAGGGAACTGGAAACACCATATATTTT
J gene: TRBJ1-3
V gene: TRBV7-2
clone size: NA
D gene: NA

CDR3 protein: CASSGQLGELFF
CDR3 DNA: TGTGCCAGCAGTGGACAGCTCGGGGAGCTGTTTTTT
J gene: TRBJ2-2
V gene: TRBV6-4
clone size: NA
D gene: NA

CDR3 protein: CASSQERGYYGYTF
CDR3 DNA: TGCGCCAGCAGCCAAGAACGGGGTTATTATGGCTACACCTTC
J gene: TRBJ1-2
V gene: TRBV4-3
clone size: NA
D gene: NA

CDR3 protein: CSVSKTGPTNEKLFF
CDR3 DNA: TGCAGCGTTTCTAAGACAGGGCCGACTAATGAAAAACTGTTTTTT
J gene: TRBJ1-4
V gene: TRBV29-1
clone size: few
D gene: TRBD1

CDR3 protein: CASSRAATYEQYF
CDR3 DNA: TGTGCCAGCAGTCGAGCGGCGACATACGAGCAGTACTTC
J gene: TRBJ2-7
V gene: TRBV27
clone size: NA
D gene: NA

CDR3 protein: CASKGGMNTEAFF
CDR3 DNA: TGTGCCAGTAAAGGGGGCATGAACACTGAAGCTTTCTTT
J gene: TRBJ1-1
V gene: TRBV6-5
clone size: few
D gene: TRBD1

CDR3 protein: CASSFQGAPSTGELFF
CDR3 DNA: TGTGCCAGCAGTTTTCAGGGGGCTCCGAGCACCGGGGAGCTGTTTTTT
J gene: TRBJ2-2
V gene: TRBV6-5
clone size: NA
D gene: TRBD1

CDR3 protein: CAISPTSGSYEQYF
CDR3 DNA: TGTGCCATCAGTCCGACTAGCGGTTCCTACGAGCAGTACTTC
J gene: TRBJ2-7
V gene: TRBV10-3
clone size: NA
D gene: TRBD2

CDR3 protein: CAIRGLAGPSSYEQYF
CDR3 DNA: TGTGCCATCAGGGGACTAGCGGGGCCGAGCTCCTACGAGCAGTACTTC
J gene: TRBJ2-7
V gene: TRBV10-3
clone size: NA
D gene: TRBD2

CDR3 protein: CASSQDRWVRGTEAFF
CDR3 DNA: TGCGCCAGCAGCCAAGATCGATGGGTAAGGGGCACTGAAGCTTTCTTT
J gene: TRBJ1-1
V gene: TRBV4-1
clone size: few
D gene: NA

CDR3 protein: CASSPPRRGIEAFF
CDR3 DNA: TGTGCCAGCTCACCACCGCGAAGGGGAATTGAAGCTTTCTTT
J gene: TRBJ1-1
V gene: TRBV18
clone size: NA
D gene: NA

CDR3 protein: CASSVGLAGNNEQFF
CDR3 DNA: TGTGCCAGCAGCGTAGGGCTAGCGGGTAACAATGAGCAGTTCTTC
J gene: TRBJ2-1
V gene: TRBV9
clone size: NA
D gene: TRBD2

CDR3 protein: CASSSLQGGLNNEQFF
CDR3 DNA: TGTGCCAGCAGCTCACTACAGGGGGGGCTTAACAATGAGCAGTTCTTC
J gene: TRBJ2-1
V gene: TRBV7-6
clone size: NA
D gene: NA

CDR3 protein: CASSSQGTGGTEAFF
CDR3 DNA: TGTGCCAGTAGCTCGCAGGGGACAGGGGGCACTGAAGCTTTCTTT
J gene: TRBJ1-1
V gene: TRBV19
clone size: NA
D gene: TRBD1

CDR3 protein: CACQANTGEPFF
CDR3 DNA: TGTGCCTGCCAGGCGAACACCGGGGAGCCGTTTTTT
J gene: TRBJ2-2
V gene: TRBV27
clone size: NA
D gene: NA

CDR3 protein: CASSLGSPTGRSYEQYF
CDR3 DNA: TGTGCCAGCAGCTTAGGCTCCCCGACAGGACGATCCTACGAGCAGTACTTC
J gene: TRBJ2-7
V gene: TRBV11-2
clone size: NA
D gene: NA

CDR3 protein: CASLPSTGGRYTEAFF
CDR3 DNA: TGTGCCAGCTTGCCCTCAACAGGGGGTAGGTACACTGAAGCTTTCTTT
J gene: TRBJ1-1
V gene: TRBV5-4
clone size: NA
D gene: TRBD1

CDR3 protein: CASSLQGPPEGYTF
CDR3 DNA: TGTGCCAGCAGCCTACAGGGGCCCCCGGAGGGCTACACCTTC
J gene: TRBJ1-2
V gene: TRBV6-5
clone size: NA
D gene: TRBD1

CDR3 protein: CASSVQRGDTDTQYF
CDR3 DNA: TGTGCCAGCAGCGTCCAGCGGGGCGACACAGATACGCAGTATTTT
J gene: TRBJ2-3
V gene: TRBV7-2
clone size: NA
D gene: TRBD2

CDR3 protein: CASSTRGGRAFF
CDR3 DNA: TGTGCCAGCAGCACCCGGGGAGGGCGAGCTTTCTTT
J gene: TRBJ1-1
V gene: TRBV27
clone size: NA
D gene: NA

CDR3 protein: CASSGQGNYGYTF
CDR3 DNA: TGTGCCAGCAGCGGACAGGGTAACTATGGCTACACCTTC
J gene: TRBJ1-2
V gene: TRBV9
clone size: NA
D gene: TRBD1

CDR3 protein: CSVLDRNDGYTF
CDR3 DNA: TGCAGCGTTCTCGACAGAAACGATGGCTACACCTTC
J gene: TRBJ1-2
V gene: TRBV29-1
clone size: NA
D gene: NA

CDR3 protein: CASSFSPPGQQETQYF
CDR3 DNA: TGTGCCAGCAGTTTCTCTCCCCCGGGACAACAAGAGACCCAGTACTTC
J gene: TRBJ2-5
V gene: TRBV28
clone size: once
D gene: NA

CDR3 protein: CASSPRTERGTDTQYF
CDR3 DNA: TGTGCCAGCAGTCCTCGGACAGAAAGGGGCACAGATACGCAGTATTTT
J gene: TRBJ2-3
V gene: TRBV28
clone size: NA
D gene: NA

CDR3 protein: CASSPTGGANYGYTF
CDR3 DNA: TGTGCCAGCAGCCCCACGGGGGGAGCTAACTATGGCTACACCTTC
J gene: TRBJ1-2
V gene: TRBV7-3
clone size: NA
D gene: NA

CDR3 protein: CASSPWGDRNTDTQYF
CDR3 DNA: TGTGCCAGCAGTCCATGGGGGGACAGAAACACAGATACGCAGTATTTT
J gene: TRBJ2-3
V gene: TRBV11-2
clone size: few
D gene: NA

CDR3 protein: CASSPLLAGESDTQYF
CDR3 DNA: TGTGCCAGCAGCCCTTTACTAGCGGGAGAGTCAGATACGCAGTATTTT
J gene: TRBJ2-3
V gene: TRBV4-2
clone size: NA
D gene: TRBD2

CDR3 protein: CASSQLGTGGQPQHF
CDR3 DNA: TGCGCCAGCAGCCAACTTGGGACAGGGGGTCAGCCCCAGCATTTT
J gene: TRBJ1-5
V gene: TRBV4-3
clone size: NA
D gene: TRBD1

CDR3 protein: CASSLGRLRGRSNYGYTF
CDR3 DNA: TGCGCCAGCAGCTTGGGGCGGCTAAGGGGAAGATCCAACTATGGCTACACCTTC
J gene: TRBJ1-2
V gene: TRBV5-1
clone size: NA
D gene: NA

CDR3 protein: CASSPARGGTDGYTF
CDR3 DNA: TGTGCCAGCTCACCGGCCCGGGGGGGCACTGATGGCTACACCTTC
J gene: TRBJ1-2
V gene: TRBV18
clone size: NA
D gene: NA

CDR3 protein: CASSAIVLGNTIYF
CDR3 DNA: TGTGCCAGCAGCGCTATTGTTCTTGGAAACACCATATATTTT
J gene: TRBJ1-3
V gene: TRBV7-2
clone size: NA
D gene: NA

CDR3 protein: CASSLSQGSFNVLTF
CDR3 DNA: TGTGCCAGCAGCCTTAGTCAGGGATCCTTCAACGTCCTGACTTTC
J gene: TRBJ2-6
V gene: TRBV14
clone size: few
D gene: NA

CDR3 protein: CASSTSPGGGTQYF
CDR3 DNA: TGTGCCAGCAGCACGAGCCCGGGAGGAGGCACGCAGTATTTT
J gene: TRBJ2-3
V gene: TRBV7-3
clone size: NA
D gene: TRBD2

CDR3 protein: CASSYRTAQETQYF
CDR3 DNA: TGTGCCAGCAGTTACCGCACAGCCCAAGAGACCCAGTACTTC
J gene: TRBJ2-5
V gene: TRBV6-5
clone size: NA
D gene: NA

CDR3 protein: CASSFPRAGPYGEQYF
CDR3 DNA: TGTGCCAGCAGTTTCCCCCGAGCGGGGCCCTACGGGGAGCAGTACTTC
J gene: TRBJ2-7
V gene: TRBV28
clone size: NA
D gene: TRBD2

CDR3 protein: CSSSLGSGQGAEQYF
CDR3 DNA: TGTTCCAGCAGCTTAGGGTCGGGACAGGGGGCCGAGCAGTACTTC
J gene: TRBJ2-7
V gene: TRBV7-9
clone size: NA
D gene: TRBD1

CDR3 protein: CASSQGQGATNEKLFF
CDR3 DNA: TGTGCCAGCAGCCAAGGACAGGGTGCAACTAATGAAAAACTGTTTTTT
J gene: TRBJ1-4
V gene: TRBV4-2
clone size: NA
D gene: TRBD1